Listed here are 23 T cell receptor beta chains from one sample, sequenced in a study of T cell responses to AZD1222 COVID-19 vaccine. The data were produced by immunoSEQ multiplex PCR, yet TCRdb's version contains in-frame clones alone and is incomplete. Of roughly 170,000 clones in the sample, about nine tenths were seen once. The specimen comprised peripheral blood, sampled on day 0 of AZD1222 vaccination. The receptors come from an adult in good health.

The chain joins TRBV4-2 to TRBJ1-4; 9 bases match TRBD1. Germline values: CDR1 LGHNA, CDR2 YNFKEQ. The CDR3 spans 15 residues. The V gene end was trimmed by 3 bases and the J gene end by 8 bases; junction bases not matched to a gene: 7. The CDR3 loop is CASSHRTGEGEKLFF. The CDR3 bases are TGTGCCAGCAGCCACCGGACAGGGGAAGGAGAAAAACTGTTTTTT.

Here the CDR3 reads CASSGQKTEAFF. The CDR3 DNA sequence: TGTGCCAGCAGTGGCCAGAAAACTGAAGCTTTCTTT. V gene TRBV27 combines with J gene TRBJ1-1, with unresolved D. V gave up 5 bases and J gave up 5 bases, with 9 bases separating them. Per the germline V gene, CDR1 is MNHEY and CDR2 is SMNVEV (reference sequence). This CDR3 contains 12 residues.

This clone has more than one count but fewer than ten. The rearrangement links TRBV25-1 to TRBJ2-7; no clear D. The CDR3 consists of 13 residues. Trimming pared 4 bases from V and 2 bases from J, leaving 9 bases between. CDR1 and CDR2 (germline): MGHDK, SYGVNS. In DNA, the CDR3 is TGTGCCAGCAGTGGGGTAGGCGCCTACGAGCAGTACTTC. Protein: CASSGVGAYEQYF.

Concerning this clone: Other nucleotide sequences from this sample produce the same CDR3. The V and J genes are TRBV7-9 and TRBJ1-1, with 7 bases lining up with TRBD1. V lost 5 bases, J lost 2 bases, and 5 bases stayed unmatched. The length of the CDR3 is 14 residues. Looked up from germline, CDR1 is SEHNR and CDR2 is FQNEAQ (reference sequence). CDR3 nucleotides: TGTGCCAGCAGCCTCGACAGGGTCAACACTGAAGCTTTCTTT. This codes for CASSLDRVNTEAFF.

The chain couples TRBV27 to TRBJ2-7; the match to TRBD1 covers 9 bases. Germline V gene data show CDR1 as MNHEY and CDR2 as SMNVEV (reference sequence). Trimming took 6 bases from V and 2 from J; bases not matched to a gene: 8. The CDR3 spans 15 residues. The CDR3 nucleotides are TGTGCCAGCAGAACTCCGGGACAGGGTACCTACGAGCAGTACTTC. Protein sequence: CASRTPGQGTYEQYF.

The chain couples TRBV29-1 to TRBJ1-2, with no clear D. The CDR3 contains 12 residues. Germline CDR1 and CDR2: SQVTM and ANQGSEA. V shed 3 bases and J shed 5 bases, with 10 bases lying between them. This chain's CDR3 is CSVDRPVYGYTF. CDR3 nucleotides: TGCAGCGTTGATCGTCCCGTATATGGCTACACCTTC.

The chain uses TRBV3-1 (or the pseudogene TRBV3-2) and TRBJ2-7, with D hard to call. Trimming pared 9 bases from V and 2 bases from J, leaving 14 bases between. The CDR3 is made up of 13 amino acids. Germline CDR1 LGHDT, CDR2 YNNKEL (reference sequence). CDR3 DNA sequence: TGTGCCAGGGGTTTAAGGGTCCCCTACGAGCAGTACTTC. Translating gives CARGLRVPYEQYF.

The chain recombines TRBV6-5 with TRBJ1-2; no clear D gene. Germline-derived CDR1 and CDR2 are MNHEY and SVGAGI. CDR3 length: 14 residues. V dropped 0 bases and J dropped 7 bases, with 12 bases sitting between them. The CDR3 loop is CASSYSSDGRGYTF. In nucleotides, the CDR3 is TGTGCCAGCAGTTACTCGAGTGACGGCCGTGGCTACACCTTC.

The chain joins TRBV13 to TRBJ1-1; TRBD1 is a possible D gene (5 bases). The CDR3 covers 15 residues. With 5 bases removed from V and 1 base from J, the gap between germline ends came to 14 bases. Germline CDR1 reads PRHDT; CDR2 reads FYEKMQ (reference sequence). DNA for the CDR3: TGTGCCAGCAGCCCCGTCGGGGCCCCGAACACTGAAGCTTTCTTT. It encodes CASSPVGAPNTEAFF. Looking up the rest from reference TRBV13 and TRBJ1-1 gives the full variable domain: AAGVIQSPRHLIKEKRETATLKCYPIPRHDTVYWYQQGPGQDPQFLISFYEKMQSDKGSIPDRFSAQQFSDYHSELNMSSLELGDSALYFCASSPVGAPNTEAFFGQGTRLTVV.

The chain links TRBV19 to TRBJ2-1; D is ambiguous. CDR3 length equals 12 residues. V gave up 1 base and J gave up 9 bases, with 7 bases separating them. In germline, CDR1 is LNHDA, CDR2 SQIVND (reference sequence). CDR3 sequence (DNA): TGTGCCAGTAGTATAGGGAACGTTGAGCAGTTCTTC. This encodes CASSIGNVEQFF. Full variable domain (remainder filled in from reference TRBV19 and TRBJ2-1): DGGITQSPKYLFRKEGQNVTLSCEQNLNHDAMYWYRQDPGQGLRLIYYSQIVNDFQKGDIAEGYSVSREKKESFPLTVTSAQKNPTAFYLCASSIGNVEQFFGPGTRLTVL.

This clone was seen only once. V and J are TRBV7-2 and TRBJ2-3; D is ambiguous. The CDR3 has 13 residues. The germline CDR1 and CDR2 sequences are SGHTA and FQGNSA. Trimming pared 1 base from V and 4 bases from J, leaving 6 bases between. CDR3 bases: TGTGCCAGCAGCTTAGGTGGTTCAGATACGCAGTATTTT. It codes for CASSLGGSDTQYF.

The chain uses TRBV27 and TRBJ1-6, with TRBD1 matching over 8 bases. The germline V gene has CDR1 MNHEY and CDR2 SMNVEV (reference sequence). V shed 6 bases, J shed 1 base, and the junction held 2 bases outside the gene matches. The length of the CDR3 is 15 residues. As DNA, the CDR3 is TGTGCCAGCAGAACAGGGGGGTCCTATAATTCACCCCTCCACTTT. Translating gives CASRTGGSYNSPLHF.

This sequence joins TRBV7-9 and TRBJ1-5; TRBD1 might be the D (6 bases). Deletions cut 2 bases from V and 9 bases from J, with 17 bases between. CDR1 and CDR2 (germline): SEHNR, FQNEAQ (reference sequence). The CDR3 has 15 residues. The DNA for the CDR3 is TGTGCCAGCAGCTTAAAGGCGGCGGTGGACAGGCCCCAGCATTTT. The encoded protein is CASSLKAAVDRPQHF.

This rearrangement joins TRBV9 to TRBJ1-2; D possibly corresponds to TRBD1 (5 bases). The V and J ends lost 4 bases and 8 bases respectively, with 30 bases between them. The CDR3 is made up of 18 amino acids. Looked up from germline, CDR1 is SGDLS and CDR2 is YYNGEE. In DNA form, the CDR3 reads TGTGCCAGCAGCCCTACAGCCGGGACGGAGAACTATGGTTGGGGCTACACCTTC. Translating gives CASSPTAGTENYGWGYTF.

The sample holds one count of this clone. The V and J genes are TRBV19 and TRBJ2-7; weak D call: TRBD1 (6 bases). The CDR3 covers 15 residues. V dropped 3 bases and J dropped 4 bases, with 16 bases sitting between them. Germline assignment: CDR1 LNHDA and CDR2 SQIVND (reference sequence). The DNA of the CDR3 is TGTGCCAGTAGTATTTCAGGGGACCCCTCTTACGAGCAGTACTTC. Protein product: CASSISGDPSYEQYF.

The chain joins TRBV5-6 to TRBJ1-1; no clear D. Trimming stripped 0 bases from V and 11 bases from J, with 14 bases between. The CDR3 runs 13 residues. Per the germline V gene, CDR1 is SGHDT and CDR2 is YYEEEE. The DNA for the CDR3 is TGTGCCAGCAGCTTGGAGCCCAACTATTATGCTTTCTTT. Protein: CASSLEPNYYAFF.

The rearrangement joins TRBV5-4 to TRBJ2-1, with 8 nucleotides matching TRBD1. The CDR3 has 15 residues. Losses at the gene ends were 0 bases for V and 7 bases for J; bases not matched to a gene: 6. From germline, CDR1 is SGHNT and CDR2 YYREEE (reference sequence). CDR3 loop: CASSLAVRQGNEQFF. CDR3 in DNA: TGTGCCAGCAGCTTGGCCGTAAGACAGGGGAATGAGCAGTTCTTC.

Details on this clone: The sample contains more than one DNA sequence encoding this CDR3. V usage is TRBV19 and J usage is TRBJ1-5; D perhaps matches TRBD1 (6 bases). Trimming removed 3 bases from V and 2 bases from J, with 8 bases in between. From germline, CDR1 is LNHDA and CDR2 SQIVND (reference sequence). CDR3 length: 14 amino acids. The CDR3 loop reads CASSIRGGNQPQHF. The CDR3 DNA is TGTGCCAGTAGTATCAGGGGTGGCAATCAGCCCCAGCATTTT.

The CDR3 protein is CASSRLGPVMNTEAFF. The CDR3 DNA reads TGTGCCAGCAGTCGACTGGGACCTGTCATGAACACTGAAGCTTTCTTT. The V gene is TRBV6-6, the J gene TRBJ1-1; tentatively, D is TRBD1 (5 bases). The V end lost 5 bases, the J end lost 0 bases, and 16 bases lay between the germline ends. Germline assignment: CDR1 MNHNY and CDR2 SVGAGI (reference sequence). The CDR3 sequence is 16 residues long.

This chain links TRBV6-5 with TRBJ1-2; D call uncertain. V was trimmed by 3 bases and J by 5 bases, leaving 16 bases between them. Germline loops: CDR1 MNHEY, CDR2 SVGAGI. The CDR3 is made up of 15 amino acids. CDR3 amino acids: CASSYSPTGRYGYTF. CDR3 nucleotide sequence: TGTGCCAGCAGTTATTCCCCTACTGGGAGATATGGCTACACCTTC.

This chain connects TRBV27 to TRBJ1-2; the D gene is possibly TRBD1 (5 bases). The CDR3 runs 15 residues. Germline V CDR1 and CDR2: MNHEY, SMNVEV (reference sequence). Deletions cut 6 bases from V and 1 base from J, with 15 bases between. The CDR3 DNA sequence: TGTGCCAGCAGCCTCACGGGAGGGGATAACTATGGCTACACCTTC. This codes for CASSLTGGDNYGYTF.

J is TRBJ2-6 and V is TRBV12-5; D is possibly TRBD1 (5 bases). Germline CDR1 is LGHNT and CDR2 is FRNRAP. Trimming removed 5 bases at V and 2 bases at J, with 16 bases between. The CDR3 has 17 residues. CDR3 bases: TGTGCTAGTGGTCGACTCTTAGAAGGGGCTGGGGCCAACGTCCTGACTTTC. Protein sequence: CASGRLLEGAGANVLTF.

The chain joins TRBV20-1 to TRBJ1-2, with D uncertain. Trimming cost V 3 bases and J 7 bases, with 12 bases left between them. Germline V gives CDR1 DFQATT, CDR2 SNEGSKA (reference sequence). The CDR3 covers 12 residues. Here the CDR3 DNA reads TGCAGTGCTAGTGTCCCGGGCGTTGGCTACACCTTC. Translating it yields CSASVPGVGYTF.